This entry features one T cell receptor beta chain sequence. This sample stems from a study of blood T cell repertoires in COVID-19. Study information: PBMCs, B-cell-depleted T cells, or T cells were the source of the cDNA or gDNA that made up the material.

Trimming cost V 2 bases and J 9 bases, with 15 bases left between them. The CDR3 spans 15 residues. CDR1 and CDR2 from the germline V gene are SGHDT and YYEEEE. The assay was immunoSEQ multiplex PCR, and TCRdb's table has in-frame clones only and misses some. The sample comprises some 350,000 clones, roughly 86% of which are singletons, and 5.5% to 7.5% rests with the top ten. The sequencing sample was made of peripheral blood. V gene TRBV5-6 combines with J gene TRBJ1-6; D is uncertain. This sequence was found in a woman in her seventies with COVID-19, enrolled during active disease. CDR3 sequence reads: CASSFQPTASSPLHF. CDR3 sequence (DNA): TGTGCCAGCAGCTTCCAACCTACAGCCAGTTCACCCCTCCACTTT.